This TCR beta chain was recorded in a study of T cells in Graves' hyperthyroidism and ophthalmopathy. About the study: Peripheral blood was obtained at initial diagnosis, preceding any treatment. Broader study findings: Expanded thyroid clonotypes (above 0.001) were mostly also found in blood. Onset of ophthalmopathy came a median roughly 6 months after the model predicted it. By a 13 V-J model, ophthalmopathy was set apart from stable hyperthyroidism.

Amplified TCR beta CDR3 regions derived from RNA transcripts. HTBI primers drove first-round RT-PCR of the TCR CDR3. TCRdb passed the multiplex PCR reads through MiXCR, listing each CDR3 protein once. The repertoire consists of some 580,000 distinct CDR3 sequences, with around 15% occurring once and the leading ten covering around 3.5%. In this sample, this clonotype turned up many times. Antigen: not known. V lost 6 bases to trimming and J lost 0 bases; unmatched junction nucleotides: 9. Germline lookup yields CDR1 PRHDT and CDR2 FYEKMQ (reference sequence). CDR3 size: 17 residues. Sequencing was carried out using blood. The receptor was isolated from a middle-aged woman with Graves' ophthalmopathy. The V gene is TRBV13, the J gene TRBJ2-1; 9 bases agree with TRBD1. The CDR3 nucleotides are TGTGCCAGCAGTCCACCCAGGGGACAGGGCTCCTACAATGAGCAGTTCTTC. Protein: CASSPPRGQGSYNEQFF.